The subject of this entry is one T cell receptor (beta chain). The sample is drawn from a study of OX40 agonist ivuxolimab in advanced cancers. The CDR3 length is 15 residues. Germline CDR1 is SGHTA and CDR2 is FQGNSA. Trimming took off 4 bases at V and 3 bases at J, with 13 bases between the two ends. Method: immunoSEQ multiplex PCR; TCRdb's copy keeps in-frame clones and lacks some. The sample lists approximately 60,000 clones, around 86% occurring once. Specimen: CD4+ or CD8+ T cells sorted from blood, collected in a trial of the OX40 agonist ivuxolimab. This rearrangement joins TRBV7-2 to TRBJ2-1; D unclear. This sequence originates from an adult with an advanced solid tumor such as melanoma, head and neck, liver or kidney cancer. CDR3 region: CASSYTDISYNEQFF. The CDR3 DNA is TGTGCCAGCAGCTACACTGACATAAGCTACAATGAGCAGTTCTTC.